This record looks at one T cell receptor beta chain sequence and its context. This record comes from a study of blood T cell repertoires in COVID-19. The V end was cut by 5 bases, the J end by 2 bases, with 13 bases between. The CDR3 length is 15 residues. Germline CDR1 reads SGHVS; CDR2 reads FQNEAQ. Original analysis: Counts of nucleated cells, estimated from reference gene primer amplification, were obtained. Assay: immunoSEQ multiplex PCR; the TCRdb copy retains only in-frame clones and omits some. That table supplies the V and J calls and clone size; D and trimming were determined from the DNA. This table has about 130,000 clones, just under 85% appearing once.

This TCR was recovered from a man aged 45-65 years who had recovered from COVID-19. Sequencing input: PBMCs or T cells enriched from blood (not recorded which). The chain uses TRBV7-8 and TRBJ2-1; perhaps TRBD2 as D (6 bases). For the CDR3, the DNA is TGTGCCAGCAGCCCCCGGGGGACCACCTACAATGAGCAGTTCTTC. Translation gives CASSPRGTTYNEQFF.